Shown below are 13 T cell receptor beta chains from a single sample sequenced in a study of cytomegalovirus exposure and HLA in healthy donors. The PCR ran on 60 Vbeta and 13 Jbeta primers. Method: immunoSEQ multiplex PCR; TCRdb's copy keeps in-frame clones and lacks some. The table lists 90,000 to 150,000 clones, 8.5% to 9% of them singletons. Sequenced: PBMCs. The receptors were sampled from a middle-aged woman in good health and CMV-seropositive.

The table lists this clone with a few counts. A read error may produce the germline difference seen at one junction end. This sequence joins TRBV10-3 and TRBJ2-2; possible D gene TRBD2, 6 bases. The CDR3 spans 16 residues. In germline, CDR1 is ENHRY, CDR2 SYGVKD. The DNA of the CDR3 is TGTGCCATCAGCCCGCGTGGAGGGACGGACACCGGGGGGCTGTTTTTT. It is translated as CAISPRGGTDTGGLFF.

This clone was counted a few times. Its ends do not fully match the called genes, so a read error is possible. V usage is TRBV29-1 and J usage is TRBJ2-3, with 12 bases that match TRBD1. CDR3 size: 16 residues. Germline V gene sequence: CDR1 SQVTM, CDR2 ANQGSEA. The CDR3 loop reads CSVGKGDRGLSDPQYF. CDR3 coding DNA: TGCAGCGTCGGGAAAGGGGACAGGGGGCTGTCAGATCCGCAGTATTTT.

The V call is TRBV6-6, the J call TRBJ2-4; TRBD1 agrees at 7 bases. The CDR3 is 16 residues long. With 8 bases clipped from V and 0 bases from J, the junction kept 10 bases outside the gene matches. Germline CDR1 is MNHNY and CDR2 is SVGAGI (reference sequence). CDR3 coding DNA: TGTGCCAGCGGACCACAGGGGCGAGGAGCCAAAAACATTCAGTACTTC. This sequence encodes CASGPQGRGAKNIQYF.

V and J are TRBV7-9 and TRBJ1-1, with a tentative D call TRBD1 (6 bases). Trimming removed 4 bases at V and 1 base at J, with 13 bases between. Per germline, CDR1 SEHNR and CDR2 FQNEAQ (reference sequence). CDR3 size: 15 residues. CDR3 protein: CASSSLTGSNTEAFF. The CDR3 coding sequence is TGTGCCAGCAGCTCCTTGACAGGTTCGAACACTGAAGCTTTCTTT.

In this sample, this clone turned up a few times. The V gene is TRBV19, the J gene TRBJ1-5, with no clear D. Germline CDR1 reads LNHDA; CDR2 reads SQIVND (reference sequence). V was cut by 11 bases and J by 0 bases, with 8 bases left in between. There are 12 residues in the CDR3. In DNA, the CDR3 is TGTGCCGCGGGGTTTAGCAATCAGCCCCAGCATTTT. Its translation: CAAGFSNQPQHF.

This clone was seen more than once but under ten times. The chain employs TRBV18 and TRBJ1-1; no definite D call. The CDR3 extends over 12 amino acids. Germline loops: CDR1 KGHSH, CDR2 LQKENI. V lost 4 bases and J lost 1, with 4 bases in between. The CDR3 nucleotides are TGTGCCAGCTCACGGGCGAACACTGAAGCTTTCTTT. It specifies CASSRANTEAFF.

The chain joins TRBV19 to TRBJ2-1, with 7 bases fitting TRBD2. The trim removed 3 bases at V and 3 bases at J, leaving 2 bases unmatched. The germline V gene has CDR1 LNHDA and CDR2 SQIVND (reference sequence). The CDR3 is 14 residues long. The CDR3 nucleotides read TGTGCCAGTAGTATCCTAGCGGACTACAATGAGCAGTTCTTC. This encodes CASSILADYNEQFF.

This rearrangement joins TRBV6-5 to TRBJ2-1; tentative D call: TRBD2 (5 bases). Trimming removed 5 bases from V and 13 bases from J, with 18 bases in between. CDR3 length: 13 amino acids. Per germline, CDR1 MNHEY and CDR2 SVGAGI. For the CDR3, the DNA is TGTGCCAGCAGTCGGAGTGGGAGAGAGACCCAGTTCTTC. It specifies CASSRSGRETQFF.

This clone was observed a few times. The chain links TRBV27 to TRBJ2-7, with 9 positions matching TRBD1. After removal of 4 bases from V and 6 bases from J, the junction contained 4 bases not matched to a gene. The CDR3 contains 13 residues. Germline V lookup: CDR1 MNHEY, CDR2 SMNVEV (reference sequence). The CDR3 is CASSWTGAGEQYF. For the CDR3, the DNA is TGTGCCAGCAGTTGGACAGGGGCGGGCGAGCAGTACTTC.

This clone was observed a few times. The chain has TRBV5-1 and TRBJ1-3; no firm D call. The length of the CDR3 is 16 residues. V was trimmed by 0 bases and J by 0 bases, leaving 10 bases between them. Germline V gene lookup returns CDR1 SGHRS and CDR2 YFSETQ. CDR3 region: CASSLAVGLSGNTIYF. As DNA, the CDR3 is TGCGCCAGCAGCTTGGCAGTCGGACTCTCTGGAAACACCATATATTTT.

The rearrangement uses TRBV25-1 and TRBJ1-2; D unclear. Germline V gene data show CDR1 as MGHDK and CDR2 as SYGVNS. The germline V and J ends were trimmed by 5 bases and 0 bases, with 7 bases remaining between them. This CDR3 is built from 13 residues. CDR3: CASSRLANYGYTF. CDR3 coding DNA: TGTGCCAGCAGTCGACTTGCTAACTATGGCTACACCTTC.

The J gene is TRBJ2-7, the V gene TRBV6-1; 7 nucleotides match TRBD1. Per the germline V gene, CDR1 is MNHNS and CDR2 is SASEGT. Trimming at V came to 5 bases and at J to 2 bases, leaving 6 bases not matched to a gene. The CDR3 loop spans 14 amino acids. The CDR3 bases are TGTGCCAGCAGTCCGACAGGGTCGACCTACGAGCAGTACTTC. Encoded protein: CASSPTGSTYEQYF.

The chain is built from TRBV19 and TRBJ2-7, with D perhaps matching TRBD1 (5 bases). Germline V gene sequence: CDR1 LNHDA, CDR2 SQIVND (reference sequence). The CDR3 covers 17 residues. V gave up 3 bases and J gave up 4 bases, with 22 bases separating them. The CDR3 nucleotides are TGTGCCAGTAGTATTCGCCCTCAGACCGACAGCCCTTACGAGCAGTACTTC. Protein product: CASSIRPQTDSPYEQYF.